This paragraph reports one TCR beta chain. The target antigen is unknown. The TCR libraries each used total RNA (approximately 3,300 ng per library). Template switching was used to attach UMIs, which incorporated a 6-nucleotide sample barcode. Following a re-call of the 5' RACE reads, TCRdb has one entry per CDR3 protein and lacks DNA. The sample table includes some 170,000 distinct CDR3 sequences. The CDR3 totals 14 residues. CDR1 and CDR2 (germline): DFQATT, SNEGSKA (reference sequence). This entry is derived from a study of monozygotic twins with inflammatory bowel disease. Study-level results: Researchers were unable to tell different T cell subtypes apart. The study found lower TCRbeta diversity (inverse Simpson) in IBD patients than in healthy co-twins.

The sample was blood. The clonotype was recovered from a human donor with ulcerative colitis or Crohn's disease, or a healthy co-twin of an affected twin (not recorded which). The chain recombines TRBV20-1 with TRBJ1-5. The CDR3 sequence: CSATNSLSNQPQHF.